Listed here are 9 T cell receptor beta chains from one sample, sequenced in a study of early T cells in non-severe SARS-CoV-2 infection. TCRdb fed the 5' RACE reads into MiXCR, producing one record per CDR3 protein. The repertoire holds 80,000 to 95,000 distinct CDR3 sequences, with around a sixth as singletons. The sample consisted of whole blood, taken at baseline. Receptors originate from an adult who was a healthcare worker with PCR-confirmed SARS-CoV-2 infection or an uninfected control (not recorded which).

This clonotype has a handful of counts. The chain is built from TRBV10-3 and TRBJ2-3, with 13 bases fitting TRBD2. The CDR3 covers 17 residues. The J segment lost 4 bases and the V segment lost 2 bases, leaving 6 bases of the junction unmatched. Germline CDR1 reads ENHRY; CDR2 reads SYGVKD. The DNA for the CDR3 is TGTGCCATCAGTGAGGGGAGACTAGCGGGAGGTTCAGATACGCAGTATTTT. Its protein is CAISEGRLAGGSDTQYF.

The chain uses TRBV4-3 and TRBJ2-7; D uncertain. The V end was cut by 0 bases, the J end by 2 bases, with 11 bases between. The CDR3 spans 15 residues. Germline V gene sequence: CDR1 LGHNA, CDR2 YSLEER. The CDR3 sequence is CASSQETHTAYEQYF. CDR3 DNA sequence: TGCGCCAGCAGCCAAGAGACCCATACAGCCTACGAGCAGTACTTC.

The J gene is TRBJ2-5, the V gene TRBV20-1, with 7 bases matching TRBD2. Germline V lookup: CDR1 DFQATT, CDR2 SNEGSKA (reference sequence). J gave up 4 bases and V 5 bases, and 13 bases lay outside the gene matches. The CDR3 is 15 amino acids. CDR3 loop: CSAGGNLGEGETQYF. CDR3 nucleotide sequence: TGCAGTGCTGGGGGAAACTTAGGGGAGGGAGAGACCCAGTACTTC.

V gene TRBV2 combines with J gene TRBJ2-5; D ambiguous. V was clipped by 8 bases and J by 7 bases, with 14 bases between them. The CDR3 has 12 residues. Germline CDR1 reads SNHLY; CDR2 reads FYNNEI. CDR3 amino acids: CASSLGLGTQYF. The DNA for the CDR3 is TGTGCCAGCTCTTTAGGGCTGGGGACCCAGTACTTC.

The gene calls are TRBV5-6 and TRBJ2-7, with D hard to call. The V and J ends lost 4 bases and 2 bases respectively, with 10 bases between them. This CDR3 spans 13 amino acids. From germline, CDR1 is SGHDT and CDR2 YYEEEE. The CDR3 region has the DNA TGTGCCAGCAGCATGGGTCATCCCTACGAGCAGTACTTC. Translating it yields CASSMGHPYEQYF.

The CDR3 reads CATSRVQQPQHF. The CDR3 region has the DNA TGTGCCACCAGCAGAGTGCAACAGCCCCAGCATTTT. V is TRBV15 and J is TRBJ1-5; D remains unclear. The germline gives CDR1 LNHNV, CDR2 YYDKDF (reference sequence). The length of the CDR3 is 12 residues. V was cut by 1 base and J by 7 bases, with 5 bases left in between.

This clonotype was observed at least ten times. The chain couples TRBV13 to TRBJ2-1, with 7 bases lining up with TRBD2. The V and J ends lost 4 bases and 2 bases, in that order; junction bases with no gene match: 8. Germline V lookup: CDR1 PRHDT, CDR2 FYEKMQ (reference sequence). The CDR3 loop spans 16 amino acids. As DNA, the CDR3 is TGTGCCAGCAGCTCTCGGGCTAGCGGTGCCTACAATGAGCAGTTCTTC. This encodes CASSSRASGAYNEQFF.

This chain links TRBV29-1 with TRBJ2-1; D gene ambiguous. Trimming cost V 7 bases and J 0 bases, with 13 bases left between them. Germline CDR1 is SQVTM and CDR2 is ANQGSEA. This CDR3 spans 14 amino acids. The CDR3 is CSGRLESSYNEQFF. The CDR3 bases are TGCAGCGGACGACTGGAGAGCTCCTACAATGAGCAGTTCTTC.

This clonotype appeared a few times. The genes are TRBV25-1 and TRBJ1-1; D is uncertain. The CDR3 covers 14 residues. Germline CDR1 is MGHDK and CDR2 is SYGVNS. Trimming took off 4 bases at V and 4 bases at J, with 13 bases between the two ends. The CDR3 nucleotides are TGTGCCAGCAGTGCTTCCGCGCGGGGCACTGAAGCTTTCTTT. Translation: CASSASARGTEAFF.